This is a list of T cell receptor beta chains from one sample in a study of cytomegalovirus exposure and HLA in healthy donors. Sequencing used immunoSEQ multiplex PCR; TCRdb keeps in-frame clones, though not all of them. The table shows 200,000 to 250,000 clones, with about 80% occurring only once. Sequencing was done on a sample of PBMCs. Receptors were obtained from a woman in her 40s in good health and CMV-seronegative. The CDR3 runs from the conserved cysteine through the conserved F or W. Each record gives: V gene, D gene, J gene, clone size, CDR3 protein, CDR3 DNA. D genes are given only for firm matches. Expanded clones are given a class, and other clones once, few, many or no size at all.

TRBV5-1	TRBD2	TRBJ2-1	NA	CASSFGGGLGEQFF	TGCGCCAGCAGCTTCGGGGGGGGGCTGGGTGAGCAGTTCTTC
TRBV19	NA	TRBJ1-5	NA	CASSSENQPQHF	TGTGCCAGTAGTAGCGAAAATCAGCCCCAGCATTTT
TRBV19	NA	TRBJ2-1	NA	CASSSTVLSYNEQFF	TGTGCCAGTAGCAGCACAGTACTCTCCTACAATGAGCAGTTCTTC
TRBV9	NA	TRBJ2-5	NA	CASSAGRLEEETQYF	TGTGCCAGCAGTGCGGGAAGGCTGGAGGAAGAGACCCAGTACTTC
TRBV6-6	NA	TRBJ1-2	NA	CASSSPRFYGYTF	TGTGCCAGCAGTTCCCCCCGGTTTTATGGCTACACCTTC
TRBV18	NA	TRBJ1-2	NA	CASSPTGTNYGYTF	TGTGCCAGCTCACCAACAGGAACTAACTATGGCTACACCTTC
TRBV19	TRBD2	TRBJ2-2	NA	CASSIVGLSGGNTGELFF	TGTGCCAGTAGTATAGTGGGGTTGAGCGGGGGAAACACCGGGGAGCTGTTTTTT
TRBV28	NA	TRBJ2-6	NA	CASVPGSSGANVLTF	TGTGCCAGCGTGCCAGGTTCCTCTGGGGCCAACGTCCTGACTTTC
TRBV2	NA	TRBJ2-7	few	CASSPPGQTYEQYF	TGTGCCAGCAGCCCTCCCGGACAGACCTACGAGCAGTACTTC
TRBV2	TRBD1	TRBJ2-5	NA	CASRGGTGAGETQYF	TGTGCCAGCAGGGGCGGGACAGGGGCCGGGGAGACCCAGTACTTC
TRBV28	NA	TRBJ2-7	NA	CASSLLEQVPYEQYF	TGTGCCAGCAGTCTCCTAGAACAGGTGCCCTACGAGCAGTACTTC
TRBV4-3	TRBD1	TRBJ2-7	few	CASSRWTGADEQYF	TGCGCCAGCAGCCGTTGGACAGGGGCGGACGAGCAGTACTTC
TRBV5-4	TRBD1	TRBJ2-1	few	CASSVDRGQQFF	TGTGCCAGCAGCGTCGACAGGGGGCAACAGTTCTTC
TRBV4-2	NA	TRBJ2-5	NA	CASSHGGETQYF	TGTGCCAGCAGCCACGGGGGAGAGACCCAGTACTTC
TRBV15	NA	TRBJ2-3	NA	CATSHRRGLSRDTQYF	TGTGCCACCAGCCACCGGCGGGGGCTCTCTCGGGATACGCAGTATTTT
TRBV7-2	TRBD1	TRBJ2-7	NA	CASSRGTGVGEQYF	TGTGCCAGCAGCCGCGGGACAGGGGTTGGTGAGCAGTACTTC
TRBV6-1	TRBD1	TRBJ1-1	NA	CASSLDRGGLDAFF	TGTGCCAGCAGTTTAGACAGGGGCGGGTTGGATGCTTTCTTT
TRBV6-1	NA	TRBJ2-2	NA	CASSGAGNTGELFF	TGTGCCAGCAGTGGGGCAGGGAACACCGGGGAGCTGTTTTTT
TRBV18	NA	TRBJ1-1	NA	CASSRGGLNTEAFF	TGTGCCAGCTCAAGGGGGGGACTGAACACTGAAGCTTTCTTT
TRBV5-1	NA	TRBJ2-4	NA	CASTVGAESRIQYF	TGCGCCAGCACCGTAGGGGCAGAATCTCGCATTCAGTACTTC
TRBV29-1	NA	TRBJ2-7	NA	CSATGPGLGYEQYF	TGCAGCGCCACGGGTCCGGGACTGGGGTACGAGCAGTACTTC
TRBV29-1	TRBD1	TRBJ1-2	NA	CSVEDLRGLYGYTF	TGCAGCGTTGAAGACCTTAGGGGGCTCTATGGCTACACCTTC
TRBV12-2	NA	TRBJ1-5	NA	CASRLGPRWGNQPQHF	TGTGCAAGTCGCTTGGGCCCACGCTGGGGCAATCAGCCCCAGCATTTT
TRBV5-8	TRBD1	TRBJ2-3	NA	CASSIGTGLRGADTQYF	TGTGCCAGCAGCATAGGGACAGGGTTGAGGGGGGCAGATACGCAGTATTTT
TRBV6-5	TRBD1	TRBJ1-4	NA	CASSPTGGTNEKLFF	TGTGCCAGCAGTCCGACAGGGGGCACTAATGAAAAACTGTTTTTT
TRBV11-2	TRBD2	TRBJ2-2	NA	CASSLFFGLADYTGELFF	TGTGCCAGCAGCTTATTTTTTGGACTAGCGGATTACACCGGGGAGCTGTTTTTT
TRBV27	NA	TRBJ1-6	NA	CAGASSYNSPLHF	TGTGCCGGAGCTAGCTCCTATAATTCACCCCTCCACTTT
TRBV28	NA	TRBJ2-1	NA	CASSLRGSYNEQFF	TGTGCCAGCAGCCTTAGGGGGTCCTACAATGAGCAGTTCTTC
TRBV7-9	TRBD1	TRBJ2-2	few	CASSRDRDTGELFF	TGTGCCAGCAGCCGTGACAGGGACACCGGGGAGCTGTTTTTT